Below, 20 T cell receptor beta chains from the same sample are listed, as sequenced in a study of shared clonotypes between healthy human individuals. Sequencing used immunoSEQ multiplex PCR; TCRdb keeps in-frame clones, though not all of them. The sample holds 1,500,000 or so clones, around 98.5% seen once. Specimen: naive CD4+ T cells sorted from blood. Subset denoted: CD45RA+ positively selected. Receptor source: a man aged 25 to 45 in good health.

This clone was counted once. The V and J genes are TRBV29-1 and TRBJ2-1, with 15 positions matching TRBD2. The junction had 2 bases not matched to a gene; V was cut back by 1 base and J by 7 bases. Germline CDR1 reads SQVTM; CDR2 reads ANQGSEA. This CDR3 comprises 15 residues. As DNA, the CDR3 is TGCAGCGTTGAAGGGACTAGCGGGAGGGCAAATGAGCAGTTCTTC. Residues: CSVEGTSGRANEQFF.

The V gene is TRBV2, the J gene TRBJ2-7; 8 positions agree with TRBD1. Germline V gives CDR1 SNHLY, CDR2 FYNNEI. The V gene end was trimmed by 7 bases and the J gene end by 4 bases; junction bases not matched to a gene: 9. The CDR3 is 14 residues long. CDR3 amino acids: CASKSGGYFYEQYF. CDR3 nucleotides: TGTGCCAGCAAATCAGGGGGCTATTTTTACGAGCAGTACTTC.

The chain couples TRBV2 to TRBJ1-2, with D hard to call. Germline values: CDR1 SNHLY, CDR2 FYNNEI. The ends were cut back, 3 bases at V and 0 bases at J, with 11 bases in the middle. The CDR3 spans 15 residues. The CDR3: CASSEMRVANYGYTF. In DNA, the CDR3 is TGTGCCAGCAGTGAGATGAGGGTAGCTAACTATGGCTACACCTTC.

The rearrangement joins TRBV2 to TRBJ2-7; D gene ambiguous. Trimming removed 0 bases from V and 3 bases from J, with 6 bases in between. The length of the CDR3 is 13 residues. From germline, CDR1 is SNHLY and CDR2 FYNNEI. CDR3 protein: CASSEATGYEQYF. CDR3 DNA sequence: TGTGCCAGCAGTGAAGCAACGGGCTACGAGCAGTACTTC.

This chain connects TRBV28 to TRBJ1-2; D remains unclear. CDR1 and CDR2 (germline): MDHEN, SYDVKM. The CDR3 contains 13 residues. The V and J ends lost 2 bases and 2 bases respectively, with 6 bases between them. CDR3 DNA sequence: TGTGCCAGCAGTTTAAATAGGAACTATGGCTACACCTTC. Its translation: CASSLNRNYGYTF.

The chain recombines TRBV11-2 with TRBJ2-5; D gene unclear. Per germline, CDR1 SGHAT and CDR2 FQNNGV. This CDR3 is 15 amino acids long. V shed 5 bases and J shed 1 base, with 14 bases lying between them. The CDR3 loop reads CASSATPIPQETQYF. In DNA, the CDR3 is TGTGCCAGCAGCGCCACTCCCATTCCCCAAGAGACCCAGTACTTC.

This chain links TRBV2 with TRBJ1-2; 7 positions match TRBD1. Germline V gene lookup returns CDR1 SNHLY and CDR2 FYNNEI. This CDR3 has 13 amino acids. Unmatched junction bases numbered 8, after V lost 6 bases and J lost 7 bases. The CDR3 loop is CASRTGLSSGYTF. CDR3 bases: TGTGCCAGCAGGACAGGGTTATCGTCTGGCTACACCTTC.

This sequence joins TRBV28 and TRBJ2-7; 10 positions match TRBD2. V shed 6 bases and J 7 bases; nucleotides not matched to a gene: 15. The CDR3 covers 16 residues. Germline CDR1 MDHEN, CDR2 SYDVKM. The CDR3 nucleotides are TGTGCCAGCAGCCCGGGGAGGAGCGGGAGGGCCTGGGAGCAGTACTTC. Protein: CASSPGRSGRAWEQYF.

The genes are TRBV7-6 and TRBJ2-7; 9 positions agree with TRBD2. The trim removed 5 bases at V and 3 bases at J, leaving 8 bases unmatched. The CDR3 runs 15 residues. Per germline, CDR1 SGHVS and CDR2 FNYEAQ. CDR3 nucleotide sequence: TGTGCCAGCAGCATCGGACTAGCGAGAGACTACGAGCAGTACTTC. It codes for CASSIGLARDYEQYF.

This chain joins TRBV10-2 and TRBJ2-7; a weak D match, TRBD1 (5 bases). In germline, CDR1 is WSHSY, CDR2 SAAADI. V shed 6 bases and J shed 5 bases, with 17 bases lying between them. This CDR3 is built from 14 residues. CDR3 region: CASRTQGGRDEQYF. The CDR3 DNA reads TGCGCCAGCAGAACCCAGGGTGGTAGGGACGAGCAGTACTTC.

This chain connects TRBV7-2 to TRBJ1-2; D remains unclear. V lost 5 bases and J 5 bases, leaving 15 bases between the germline ends. The CDR3 has 14 amino acids. Looked up from germline, CDR1 is SGHTA and CDR2 is FQGNSA. CDR3 amino acids: CASSPSRVGYGYTF. CDR3 bases: TGTGCCAGCAGCCCCTCGAGGGTAGGGTATGGCTACACCTTC.

The chain employs TRBV9 and TRBJ2-3, with a possible D match to TRBD2 (6 bases). CDR3 length equals 15 residues. V was shortened by 4 bases and J by 3 bases, with 15 bases between the two germline ends. The germline V gene encodes CDR1 SGDLS and CDR2 YYNGEE. CDR3 DNA: TGTGCCAGCAGCCGGGAGTGGGGGAGGACAGATACGCAGTATTTT. Its translation: CASSREWGRTDTQYF.

The rearrangement joins TRBV6-5 to TRBJ2-5, with D possibly TRBD2 on 6 matching bases. The CDR3 length is 13 residues. V shed 2 bases and J shed 7 bases, with 11 bases lying between them. Germline V gene lookup returns CDR1 MNHEY and CDR2 SVGAGI. Here the CDR3 DNA reads TGTGCCAGCAGTTACGTGGGACTGGGGACCCAGTACTTC. Its protein product is CASSYVGLGTQYF.

The genes are TRBV4-1 and TRBJ1-2; the match to TRBD1 covers 8 bases. V was pared by 1 base and J by 5 bases, with 15 bases of the junction left unmatched. The germline CDR1 and CDR2 sequences are MGHRA and YSYEKL. This CDR3 region has 18 residues. The CDR3 sequence: CASSQGRGTGLQLYGYTF. CDR3 in DNA: TGCGCCAGCAGCCAAGGACGGGGGACAGGCCTTCAGCTTTATGGCTACACCTTC.

The rearrangement links TRBV18 to TRBJ1-2, with D possibly matching TRBD1 (5 bases). CDR3 length: 13 residues. Trimming took off 5 bases at V and 3 bases at J, with 10 bases between the two ends. Germline CDR1 is KGHSH and CDR2 is LQKENI. In DNA, the CDR3 is TGTGCCAGCTCAACTGGGACGGACTATGGCTACACCTTC. This encodes CASSTGTDYGYTF. Variable domain in full (rest from reference TRBV18 and TRBJ1-2): NAGVMQNPRHLVRRRGQEARLRCSPMKGHSHVYWYRQLPEEGLKFMVYLQKENIIDESGMPKERFSAEFPKEGPSILRIQQVVRGDSAAYFCASSTGTDYGYTFGSGTRLTVV.

The rearrangement uses TRBV18 and TRBJ2-1; 13 bases map to TRBD2. CDR1 is KGHSH, CDR2 LQKENI, per germline. The CDR3 is made up of 17 amino acids. V was pared by 4 bases and J by 14 bases, with 17 bases of the junction left unmatched. The CDR3 loop is CASSLTPGTSGDSPEFF. DNA for the CDR3: TGTGCCAGCTCACTCACCCCCGGGACTAGCGGGGATTCACCAGAGTTCTTC. Based on the CDR3 plus reference TRBV18 and TRBJ2-1, the full variable domain is NAGVMQNPRHLVRRRGQEARLRCSPMKGHSHVYWYRQLPEEGLKFMVYLQKENIIDESGMPKERFSAEFPKEGPSILRIQQVVRGDSAAYFCASSLTPGTSGDSPEFFGPGTRLTVL.

This clone was seen a single time. CDR3 amino acids: CASSSHSSEQFF. The CDR3 DNA sequence: TGTGCCAGCAGCTCCCATTCGAGTGAGCAGTTCTTC. The chain recombines TRBV7-9 with TRBJ2-1; D gene unclear. This CDR3 comprises 12 residues. Between the trimmed V and J ends, which lost 4 bases and 9 bases, there was a span of 10 bases. CDR1 is SEHNR, CDR2 FQNEAQ, per germline (reference sequence). Variable domain in full (rest from reference TRBV7-9 and TRBJ2-1): DTGVSQNPRHKITKRGQNVTFRCDPISEHNRLYWYRQTLGQGPEFLTYFQNEAQLEKSRLLSDRFSAERPKGSFSTLEIQRTEQGDSAMYLCASSSHSSEQFFGPGTRLTVL.

The rearrangement joins TRBV19 to TRBJ2-3; 8 bases agree with TRBD1. The V and J ends lost 5 bases and 6 bases, in that order; junction bases with no gene match: 7. Germline CDR1 is LNHDA and CDR2 is SQIVND (reference sequence). The CDR3 sequence is 14 residues long. CDR3 amino acids: CASSPWTGKDTQYF. The CDR3, as DNA: TGTGCCAGTAGTCCCTGGACAGGGAAGGATACGCAGTATTTT.

The chain couples TRBV11-3 to TRBJ2-3; no clear D. V lost 2 bases and J 0 bases, leaving 6 bases between the germline ends. The CDR3 is 14 amino acids. Germline assignment: CDR1 SGHNT and CDR2 YENEEA. The CDR3 region has the DNA TGTGCCAGCAGCTTAATAGGGAGCACAGATACGCAGTATTTT. Protein: CASSLIGSTDTQYF. Supplemented by reference TRBV11-3 and TRBJ2-3, the full variable domain reads EAGVVQSPRYKIIEKKQPVAFWCNPISGHNTLYWYLQNLGQGPELLIRYENEEAVDDSQLPKDRFSAERLKGVDSTLKIQPAELGDSAVYLCASSLIGSTDTQYFGPGTRLTVL.

The gene calls are TRBV6-5 and TRBJ2-7; TRBD1 agrees at 7 bases. V gave up 6 bases and J gave up 3 bases; unmatched junction bases: 8. Germline lookup yields CDR1 MNHEY and CDR2 SVGAGI. The CDR3 is 14 residues long. CDR3 loop: CASRQGPGVYEQYF. CDR3 sequence (DNA): TGTGCCAGCAGACAGGGGCCTGGGGTCTACGAGCAGTACTTC.